Sequencing of this T cell receptor beta chain was carried out in a study of T cell responses to AZD1222 COVID-19 vaccine. Profiled with immunoSEQ multiplex PCR; TCRdb holds only in-frame clones, not every one. The sample holds 95,000 to 150,000 clones, 85% to 90% seen once. The study, taken as a whole, reports: The number of AZD1222 recipients seropositive at baseline was only five to seven. Reportedly, nearly half the spike-specific TCRs target unmutated variant regions. Among the donors, most were white British and more were female, and clonal diversity was possibly underestimated.

In regard to this clone: Its antigen is currently unknown.

The CDR3 is made up of 13 amino acids. The germline V gene has CDR1 ENHRY and CDR2 SYGVKD. With 8 bases removed from V and 0 bases from J, the gap between germline ends came to 11 bases. The V and J genes are TRBV10-3 and TRBJ2-7, with D unclear. The sequenced sample was peripheral blood, obtained on day 0 of AZD1222 vaccination. The sequence was obtained from an adult in good health. DNA for the CDR3: TGTGCCATCCTGCAGGATGGCTCCTACGAGCAGTACTTC. Translating gives CAILQDGSYEQYF.